This is a list of T cell receptor beta chains from one sample in a study of blood T cell repertoires in COVID-19. The assay was immunoSEQ multiplex PCR, and TCRdb's table has in-frame clones only and misses some. The sample shows roughly 120,000 clones, 85% to 90% of them seen only once. The sequenced sample was peripheral blood. Receptors were obtained from a woman aged 50 to 60 with acute or convalescent COVID-19. Both conserved end residues are part of each CDR3. The D gene is left open where the match is weak. Not all rows give a size; the values are once, few, many and, for expanded clones, a class.

.	TRBV12-3/TRBV12-4	TRBJ2-7	.	CASSDPFAGEQYF	TGTGCCAGCAGCGACCCTTTCGCAGGCGAGCAGTACTTC
TRBD2	TRBV4-2	TRBJ2-7	few	CASSQETSGSYEQYF	TGTGCCAGCAGCCAAGAGACTAGCGGGAGCTACGAGCAGTACTTC
TRBD1	TRBV11-2	TRBJ2-1	once	CASSFPSGGSTNEQFF	TGTGCCAGCAGCTTCCCCTCAGGGGGCTCCACGAATGAGCAGTTCTTC
TRBD1	TRBV15	TRBJ1-6	few	CATSPRTGDSPLHF	TGTGCCACCAGCCCACGGACAGGTGATTCACCCCTCCACTTT
.	TRBV25-1	TRBJ2-7	.	CASSTLTATYEQYF	TGTGCCAGCAGTACCCTGACAGCAACCTACGAGCAGTACTTC
TRBD2	TRBV6-5	TRBJ2-2	.	CASSARGLAAGELFF	TGTGCCAGCAGCGCTCGGGGACTAGCGGCCGGGGAGCTGTTTTTT
TRBD1	TRBV30	TRBJ2-5	.	CAWSGQGRKQETQYF	TGTGCCTGGAGTGGACAGGGGAGGAAACAAGAGACCCAGTACTTC
TRBD2	TRBV10-3	TRBJ2-5	.	CAISTSGSSKSSQETQYF	TGTGCCATCAGTACTAGCGGGAGTAGCAAAAGTAGCCAAGAGACCCAGTACTTC
TRBD2	TRBV10-3	TRBJ2-7	.	CATSGSDYEQYF	TGTGCCACCAGCGGGAGTGATTACGAGCAGTACTTC
.	TRBV9	TRBJ1-2	.	CASSVDYRGYTF	TGTGCCAGCAGCGTTGACTACCGTGGCTACACCTTC
TRBD1	TRBV5-1	TRBJ1-6	.	CASSLEGQDNSPLHF	TGCGCCAGCAGCTTGGAGGGACAGGATAATTCACCCCTCCACTTT
.	TRBV5-1	TRBJ1-2	.	CASHRDPNYGYTF	TGCGCCAGCCACAGGGATCCTAACTATGGCTACACCTTC
.	TRBV7-9	TRBJ1-2	.	CASSEATSGYTF	TGTGCCAGCAGCGAGGCTACCTCCGGCTACACCTTC
.	TRBV19	TRBJ1-5	.	CASSAYLGEGRHQPQHF	TGTGCCAGTAGTGCTTATTTAGGCGAGGGGAGGCATCAGCCCCAGCATTTT
TRBD1	TRBV7-7	TRBJ2-7	.	CASSLTSRGSTYEQYF	TGTGCCAGCAGCTTAACCTCCAGGGGGAGTACCTACGAGCAGTACTTC
.	TRBV29-1	TRBJ2-5	.	CSVRTARPLQETQYF	TGCAGCGTTAGGACAGCAAGACCCCTCCAAGAGACCCAGTACTTC
.	TRBV27	TRBJ2-2	.	CASILRLNTGELFF	TGTGCCAGCATCCTCCGACTCAACACCGGGGAGCTGTTTTTT
.	TRBV14	TRBJ2-1	.	CASSQVLALGEQFF	TGTGCCAGCAGCCAAGTCCTAGCCCTCGGGGAGCAGTTCTTC
.	TRBV21-1	TRBJ2-1	.	CASSNGDTDRVSYNEQFF	TGTGCCAGCAGCAATGGAGACACGGACAGGGTATCCTACAATGAGCAGTTCTTC
.	TRBV27	TRBJ2-4	.	CASSTSGKGNIQYF	TGTGCCAGCAGTACCTCAGGGAAAGGGAACATTCAGTACTTC
TRBD2	TRBV2	TRBJ2-3	.	CASSGLAGLSDTQYF	TGTGCCAGCAGTGGACTAGCGGGATTGTCAGATACGCAGTATTTT
.	TRBV2	TRBJ1-6	.	CASSTTTNSPLHF	TGTGCCAGCAGTACGACAACTAATTCACCCCTCCACTTT
TRBD2	TRBV6-5	TRBJ2-7	.	CASRPWREEVYEQYF	TGTGCCAGCAGACCCTGGCGGGAGGAGGTCTACGAGCAGTACTTC
.	TRBV5-4	TRBJ1-1	.	CASSLFDRMNTEAFF	TGTGCCAGCAGCTTATTCGACAGGATGAACACTGAAGCTTTCTTT
TRBD1	TRBV13	TRBJ1-1	.	CASSKRTGTGTEAFF	TGTGCCAGCAGCAAAAGGACAGGGACGGGTACTGAAGCTTTCTTT
TRBD2	TRBV19	TRBJ2-3	.	CASSIVGGLAGTDTQYF	TGTGCCAGTAGTATAGTGGGGGGACTAGCGGGCACAGATACGCAGTATTTT
.	TRBV2	TRBJ2-1	.	CASREGLAYYNEQFF	TGTGCCAGCAGGGAGGGACTCGCATACTACAATGAGCAGTTCTTC
.	TRBV29-1	TRBJ1-1	.	CSVEEPGRDTEAFF	TGCAGCGTTGAGGAACCCGGGAGGGACACTGAAGCTTTCTTT
.	TRBV2	TRBJ2-2	once	CASSDRGNTGELFF	TGTGCCAGCAGTGACAGGGGAAACACCGGGGAGCTGTTTTTT
TRBD2	TRBV7-6	TRBJ2-1	.	CASSASSGNNEQFF	TGTGCCAGCAGCGCATCTAGCGGGAACAATGAGCAGTTCTTC
TRBD2	TRBV3-1/TRBV3-2	TRBJ2-1	.	CASSLSPSGGGQEQFF	TGTGCCAGCAGCCTCTCCCCCAGCGGGGGCGGTCAAGAGCAGTTCTTC